This T cell receptor (beta chain) was retrieved from a study of T cells in localized non-small cell lung cancer. Study-level results: Since sequencing was restricted to only one region of the tumor, intratumor heterogeneity remains a possibility.

This clone was recorded only once. Its antigen is still unknown. Some clones are missing from TCRdb's copy, which holds only in-frame ones; the method was immunoSEQ multiplex PCR. The sample contains under 50,000 clones, 81% of which appear only once. The V gene's germline CDR1 is SGHRS and CDR2 YFSETQ. The CDR3 is made up of 14 amino acids. Trimming at V came to 4 bases and at J to 5 bases, leaving 3 bases not matched to a gene. This specimen was peripheral blood mononuclear cells, taken before any cancer treatment. The TCR originated in a man aged 40-75 years with stage III lung adenocarcinoma. The chain uses TRBV5-1 and TRBJ1-4; 9 nucleotides align to TRBD1. CDR3 residues: CASSGTGRNEKLFF. The DNA of the CDR3 is TGCGCCAGCAGCGGGACAGGGAGGAATGAAAAACTGTTTTTT.